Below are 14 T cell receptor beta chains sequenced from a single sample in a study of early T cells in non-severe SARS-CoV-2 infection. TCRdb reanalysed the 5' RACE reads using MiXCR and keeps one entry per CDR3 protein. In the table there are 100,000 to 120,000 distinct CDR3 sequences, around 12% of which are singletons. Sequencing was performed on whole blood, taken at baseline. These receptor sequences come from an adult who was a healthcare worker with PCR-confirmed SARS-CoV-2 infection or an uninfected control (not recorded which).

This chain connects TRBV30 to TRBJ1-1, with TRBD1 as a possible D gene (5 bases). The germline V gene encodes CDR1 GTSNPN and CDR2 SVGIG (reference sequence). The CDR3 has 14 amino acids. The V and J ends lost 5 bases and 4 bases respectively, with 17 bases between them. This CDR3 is CAWLLSTRATEAFF. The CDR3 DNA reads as TGTGCCTGGCTCCTTTCGACCAGGGCCACTGAAGCTTTCTTT.

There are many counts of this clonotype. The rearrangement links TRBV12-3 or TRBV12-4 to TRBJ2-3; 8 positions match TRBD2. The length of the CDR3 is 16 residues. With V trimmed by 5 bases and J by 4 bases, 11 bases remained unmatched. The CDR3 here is CASSTGLAASSDTQYF. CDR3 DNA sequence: TGTGCCAGCAGTACCGGACTAGCTGCTTCATCAGATACGCAGTATTTT.

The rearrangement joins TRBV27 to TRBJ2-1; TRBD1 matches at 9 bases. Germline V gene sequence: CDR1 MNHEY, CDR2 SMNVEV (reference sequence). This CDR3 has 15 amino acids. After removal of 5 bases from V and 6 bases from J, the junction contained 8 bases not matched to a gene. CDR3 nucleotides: TGTGCCAGCAGTCCCCCGGGACAGGGCCCCAATGAGCAGTTCTTC. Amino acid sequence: CASSPPGQGPNEQFF.

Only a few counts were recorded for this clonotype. The CDR3 region is CASSQGGGEKLFF. In nucleotides, the CDR3 is TGTGCCAGCAGCCAGGGCGGGGGAGAAAAACTGTTTTTT. V is TRBV3-1 and J is TRBJ1-4, with D possibly TRBD1 on 5 matching bases. The CDR3 consists of 13 residues. Trimming removed 3 bases from V and 8 bases from J, with 10 bases in between. CDR1 and CDR2 (germline): LGHDT, YNNKEL (reference sequence).

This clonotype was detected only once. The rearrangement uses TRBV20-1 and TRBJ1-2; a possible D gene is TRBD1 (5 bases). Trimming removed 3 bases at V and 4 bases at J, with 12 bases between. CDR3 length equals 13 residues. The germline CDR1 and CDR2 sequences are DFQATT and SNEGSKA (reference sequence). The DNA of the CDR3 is TGCAGTGCTAGCGGGGCTCCAGGCTATGGCTACACCTTC. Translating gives CSASGAPGYGYTF.

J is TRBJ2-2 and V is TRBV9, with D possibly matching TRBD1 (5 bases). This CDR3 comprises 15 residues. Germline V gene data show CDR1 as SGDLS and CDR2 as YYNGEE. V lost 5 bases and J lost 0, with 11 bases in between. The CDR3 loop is CASRPPGSNTGELFF. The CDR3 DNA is TGTGCCAGCAGGCCACCAGGGTCGAACACCGGGGAGCTGTTTTTT.

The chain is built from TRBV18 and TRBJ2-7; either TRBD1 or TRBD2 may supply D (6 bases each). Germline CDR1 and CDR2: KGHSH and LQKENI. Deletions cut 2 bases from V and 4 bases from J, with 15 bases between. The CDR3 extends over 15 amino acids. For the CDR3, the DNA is TGTGCCAGCTCACCAACGGGGGCCCAAGAGTACGAGCAGTACTTC. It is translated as CASSPTGAQEYEQYF.

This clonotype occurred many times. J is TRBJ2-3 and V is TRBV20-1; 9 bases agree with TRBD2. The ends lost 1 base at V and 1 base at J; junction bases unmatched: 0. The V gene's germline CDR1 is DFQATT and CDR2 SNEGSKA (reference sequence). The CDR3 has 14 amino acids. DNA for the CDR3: TGCAGTGCTAGAGGGACTAGCGGCACAGATACGCAGTATTTT. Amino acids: CSARGTSGTDTQYF.

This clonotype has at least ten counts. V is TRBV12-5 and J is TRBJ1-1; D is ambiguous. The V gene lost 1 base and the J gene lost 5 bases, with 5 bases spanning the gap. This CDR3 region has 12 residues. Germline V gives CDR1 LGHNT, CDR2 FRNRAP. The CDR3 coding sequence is TGTGCTAGTGGTTTGGGGCGGACTGAAGCTTTCTTT. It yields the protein CASGLGRTEAFF.

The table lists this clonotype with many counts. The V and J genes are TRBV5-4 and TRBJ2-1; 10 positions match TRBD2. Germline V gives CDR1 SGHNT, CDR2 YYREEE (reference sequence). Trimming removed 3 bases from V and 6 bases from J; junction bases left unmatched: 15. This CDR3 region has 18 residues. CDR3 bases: TGTGCCAGCAGCTCCGAACCCTCTTCAAGCGGGAGGGCCAATGAGCAGTTCTTC. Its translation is CASSSEPSSSGRANEQFF.

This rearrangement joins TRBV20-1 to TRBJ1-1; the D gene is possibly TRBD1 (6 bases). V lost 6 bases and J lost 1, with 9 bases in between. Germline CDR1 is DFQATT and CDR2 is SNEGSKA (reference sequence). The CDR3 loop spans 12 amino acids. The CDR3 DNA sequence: TGCAGTGCAGTACAGGGGAACACTGAAGCTTTCTTT. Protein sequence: CSAVQGNTEAFF.

The CDR3 region is CASSLPQFSQGKRSYEQYF. Written as DNA, the CDR3 is TGTGCCAGCAGCTTACCCCAGTTCTCCCAGGGCAAACGCTCCTACGAGCAGTACTTC. The chain employs TRBV7-2 and TRBJ2-7, with D possibly matching TRBD1 (5 bases). Trimming cost V 2 bases and J 0 bases, with 23 bases left between them. The germline CDR1 and CDR2 sequences are SGHTA and FQGNSA. This CDR3 spans 19 amino acids.

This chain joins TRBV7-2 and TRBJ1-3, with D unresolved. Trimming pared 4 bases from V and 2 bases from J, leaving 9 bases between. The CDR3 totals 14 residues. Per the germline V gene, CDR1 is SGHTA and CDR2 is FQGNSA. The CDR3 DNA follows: TGTGCCAGCAGCTGGGCCGCCCCTGGAAACACCATATATTTT. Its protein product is CASSWAAPGNTIYF.

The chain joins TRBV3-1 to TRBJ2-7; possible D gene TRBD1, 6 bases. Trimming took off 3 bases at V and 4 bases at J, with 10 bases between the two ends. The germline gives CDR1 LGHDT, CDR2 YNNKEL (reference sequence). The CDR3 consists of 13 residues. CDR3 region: CASSHRQEYEQYF. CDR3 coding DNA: TGTGCCAGCAGCCATCGACAGGAATACGAGCAGTACTTC.